The TCR beta chain described here comes from a study of cytomegalovirus exposure and HLA in healthy donors. Study context: Unique TCRs numbering around 80 million, obtained from HLA-typed donors, made up an early data release. Study findings and constraints: Follow-up analysis found HLA locus-dependent TCR association rates, highest for DRB1 and lowest for HLA-C. Within the data, a cluster of highly shared sequence variants was likely a sequencing artifact.

The PCR was carried out with 60 Vbeta primers and 13 Jbeta primers. Sequencing used immunoSEQ multiplex PCR; TCRdb keeps in-frame clones, though not all of them. The table has some 150,000 clones, 75% to 85% seen once. Trimming removed 4 bases at V and 9 bases at J, with 16 bases between. The CDR3 has 13 amino acids. Germline CDR1 is SGHRS and CDR2 is YFSETQ. This clone came up once. The antigen remains undetermined. The source is a man between 45 and 60 years old in good health and CMV-seropositive. The chain carries TRBV5-1 and TRBJ1-1; D is perhaps TRBD1 (5 bases). Sequencing input: PBMCs. The DNA for the CDR3 is TGCGCCAGCAGCAAGGCCCCGACAGATCAAGCTTTCTTT. Amino acid sequence: CASSKAPTDQAFF.